This is a list of T cell receptor beta chains from one sample in a study of post-analysis software for immune sequencing data. One entry per CDR3 protein results from TCRdb running MiXCR on the PCR reads. The sample carries 380,000 or so distinct CDR3 sequences, around a third recorded once. The sequencing input was blood. Source of these receptors: a girl under 18 with multiple sclerosis. Each CDR3 is given with its conserved first and last residue. D genes are given only for firm matches. Not all rows give a size; the values are once, few, many and, for expanded clones, a class.

d_call	v_call	clone_size	j_call	cdr3_aa	cdr3_nt
-	TRBV12-3/TRBV12-4	few	TRBJ2-3	CASSGQPGTDTQYF	TGTGCCAGCAGCGGACAGCCCGGCACAGATACGCAGTATTTT
TRBD2	TRBV24-1	-	TRBJ2-3	CATSDSSGETQYF	TGTGCCACCAGTGATTCTAGCGGGGAAACGCAGTATTTT
-	TRBV2	few	TRBJ2-5	CASDSIAFKETQYF	TGTGCCTCCGACTCTATAGCGTTTAAAGAGACCCAGTACTTC
-	TRBV15	few	TRBJ1-1	CATSRDLQGGTEAFF	TGTGCCACCAGCAGAGATCTACAGGGTGGAACTGAAGCTTTCTTT
-	TRBV12-3/TRBV12-4	-	TRBJ1-1	CASSLTGGRWGEAFF	TGTGCCAGCAGTTTAACCGGGGGGCGCTGGGGTGAAGCTTTCTTT
-	TRBV3-1	-	TRBJ2-7	CASSDTGFEQYF	TGTGCCAGCAGCGACACAGGGTTCGAGCAGTACTTC
-	TRBV9	few	TRBJ2-7	CASSAPLTYEQYF	TGTGCCAGCAGCGCCCCACTAACCTACGAGCAGTACTTC
TRBD1	TRBV29-1	few	TRBJ2-7	CSVGPGQHYEQYF	TGCAGCGTTGGACCGGGACAGCACTACGAGCAGTACTTC
-	TRBV7-3	-	TRBJ2-5	CASSRQAWGETQYF	TGTGCCAGCAGCCGACAGGCGTGGGGCGAGACCCAGTACTTC
TRBD1	TRBV12-3/TRBV12-4	-	TRBJ2-5	CASSSIGTGALEQYF	TGTGCCAGCAGTTCAATCGGGACAGGAGCCCTAGAGCAGTACTTC
TRBD1	TRBV27	few	TRBJ1-2	CASSPGTGGLLYGYTF	TGTGCCAGCAGCCCCGGGACAGGGGGCCTGCTGTATGGCTACACCTTC
-	TRBV15	few	TRBJ1-4	CATSRGGEKLFF	TGTGCCACCAGCAGAGGAGGTGAAAAACTGTTTTTT
-	TRBV29-1	-	TRBJ2-7	CSVSHHTYEQYF	TGCAGCGTTTCACACCACACGTACGAGCAGTACTTC
-	TRBV12-3/TRBV12-4	-	TRBJ2-1	CASSLEGGAGDEQFF	TGTGCCAGCAGTTTAGAGGGGGGGGCCGGCGATGAGCAGTTCTTC
-	TRBV7-2	-	TRBJ1-1	CASSLIPGNRNTEAFF	TGTGCCAGCAGCTTGATACCAGGCAATAGGAACACTGAAGCTTTCTTT
-	TRBV2	few	TRBJ1-2	CASSEQGPEGYTF	TGTGCCAGCAGTGAGCAGGGCCCAGAGGGCTACACCTTC
-	TRBV7-2	-	TRBJ2-7	CASSLGWKRGEQYF	TGTGCCAGCAGCTTAGGATGGAAAAGAGGCGAGCAGTACTTC
-	TRBV27	-	TRBJ2-1	CASSTSGSNNEQFF	-
-	TRBV27	-	TRBJ1-6	CASSSSRPTGNNSPLHF	TGTGCCAGCAGTTCAAGCCGCCCTACAGGGAACAATTCACCCCTCCACTTT
TRBD2	TRBV6-5	-	TRBJ2-1	CASSFIAGAYNEQFF	TGTGCCAGCTCCTTTATAGCGGGGGCTTACAATGAGCAGTTCTTC
TRBD2	TRBV6-5	-	TRBJ2-1	CASSRGAWGNEQFF	TGTGCTAGCTCGCGGGGGGCCTGGGGCAATGAGCAGTTCTTC
-	TRBV19	-	TRBJ2-5	CASRRAKETQYF	TGTGCCAGTAGGAGGGCCAAAGAGACCCAGTACTTC
-	TRBV4-2	few	TRBJ1-1	CASSQAPLNTEAFF	TGTGCCAGCAGCCAAGCCCCCTTGAACACTGAAGCTTTCTTT
TRBD1	TRBV6-5	-	TRBJ2-7	CASSYSAGGRYEQYF	TGTGCCAGCAGTTACTCCGCAGGGGGCAGATACGAGCAGTACTTC
-	TRBV10-2	-	TRBJ2-5	CASTMAEQETQYF	TGCGCCAGCACGATGGCAGAACAAGAGACCCAGTACTTC
-	TRBV5-1	-	TRBJ1-5	CASSLLPNQPQHF	TGCGCCAGCAGCTTGTTACCAAATCAGCCCCAGCATTTT
TRBD2	TRBV12-3/TRBV12-4	-	TRBJ2-5	CASSLGSGIETQYF	TGTGCCAGCAGTTTAGGGAGCGGGATAGAGACCCAGTACTTC
TRBD2	TRBV5-1	many	TRBJ2-1	CASSRRGAGGPVNEQFF	TGCGCCAGCAGCCGCCGGGGGGCGGGGGGTCCCGTCAATGAGCAGTTCTTC
-	TRBV5-1	-	TRBJ2-1	CASSLRMSDNEQFF	TGCGCCAGCAGCCTCCGGATGTCTGACAATGAGCAGTTCTTC
TRBD1	TRBV7-3	-	TRBJ2-1	CASSLMGTGRFF	TGTGCCAGCAGCTTAATGGGGACAGGGCGGTTCTTC
-	TRBV7-3	few	TRBJ2-3	CASSPGPDTQYF	TGTGCCAGCAGCCCCGGACCAGATACGCAGTATTTT
-	TRBV5-1	-	TRBJ1-2	CASSLAREYGYTF	TGCGCCAGCAGCTTGGCCCGGGAGTATGGCTACACCTTC
-	TRBV12-3/TRBV12-4	once	TRBJ2-3	CASGYRDRTDTQYF	TGTGCCAGCGGTTACAGGGATAGAACAGATACGCAGTATTTT
-	TRBV25-1	many	TRBJ1-4	CASSLGTEFLFRNDEKLFF	TGTGCCAGCAGCCTCGGGACCGAATTCCTCTTTAGGAATGATGAAAAACTGTTTTTT
TRBD2	TRBV19	-	TRBJ2-1	CASSSRGSGGLNEQFF	TGTGCCAGTAGTTCCCGAGGTAGCGGGGGCCTTAATGAGCAGTTCTTC
TRBD2	TRBV9	-	TRBJ2-3	CASSVRGGTDTQYF	TGTGCCAGCAGCGTGCGGGGGGGCACAGATACGCAGTATTTT
TRBD2	TRBV5-1	-	TRBJ2-1	CASSLALAGTNNEQFF	TGCGCCAGCAGCTTGGCGCTAGCGGGGACCAACAATGAGCAGTTCTTC
-	TRBV7-9	-	TRBJ1-1	CASSLLGGFGNTEAFF	TGTGCCAGCAGCTTACTGGGGGGCTTCGGGAACACTGAAGCTTTCTTT
-	TRBV20-1	-	TRBJ2-5	CSADRSGETQYF	TGCAGTGCGGACCGCAGCGGGGAGACCCAGTACTTC
-	TRBV5-1	few	TRBJ2-7	CASSFAGRQHEQYF	TGCGCCAGCAGCTTCGCGGGGAGGCAACACGAGCAGTACTTC
-	TRBV7-2	few	TRBJ2-1	CASSLALSGAYNEQFF	TGTGCCAGCAGCTTAGCGCTCTCGGGGGCTTACAATGAGCAGTTCTTC
-	TRBV12-5	-	TRBJ1-4	CASGLGRGVTNEKLFF	TGTGCTAGTGGTTTGGGCAGGGGCGTAACTAATGAAAAACTGTTTTTT
TRBD1	TRBV6-5	-	TRBJ1-6	CASSVTRQGAYSPLHF	TGTGCCAGCAGCGTCACCCGACAGGGGGCTTATTCACCCCTCCACTTT
-	TRBV5-1	-	TRBJ1-2	CASSLVLPASYGYTF	TGCGCCAGCAGCTTAGTCCTGCCAGCGAGCTATGGCTACACCTTC
TRBD2	TRBV4-1	-	TRBJ2-4	CASSRVGTSGSKNIQYF	TGCGCCAGCAGCCGCGTCGGGACTAGCGGGTCCAAAAACATTCAGTACTTC